This T cell receptor (beta chain) was sequenced in a study of T-cell reconstitution after alpha-beta-depleted transplantation in children (dated by TCRdb to between 2015 and 2016). Study-wide context: Using TCR repertoire profiling, the study followed T-cell immune reconstitution in a quantitative way in children after TCRalphabeta/CD19-depleted allogeneic hematopoietic cell transplantation.

This clonotype was observed at least ten times. Its antigen has not been determined. The record has no base qualities; no much larger clone is one base away. CDR3 length: 15 amino acids, cysteine to phenylalanine. Here the CDR3 DNA is all that survives: 45 bases in frame from base 1. The germline V end is reduced by 6 bases and the J end by 4 bases; junction bases left unmatched: 8. The sample's treatment or condition, from its label and the paper: allogeneic hematopoietic cell transplantation with graft depleted of TCRalphabeta T cells and CD19 B cells. The transplant recipients were children given TCRalphabeta/CD19-depleted allogeneic hematopoietic cell grafts. The library came from PCR. The sequencing machine was an Illumina HiSeq 2500. TCR library preparation used molecular barcoding, with unique molecular identifiers applied to normalize quantification of the TCRbeta repertoire. Through fastp at Q25 and MiXCR, TCRdb rebuilt clones from the public reads, retaining in-frame beta chains. Under each unique CDR3 protein, matching rows form one entry showing the most common genes and DNA. Here the sample has 500,000 or so distinct CDR3 sequences; 11% occur a single time. The ten largest clones add up to around 15% of the sample.

The paper's findings and limits, for the study overall: Hyperexpanded clone frequencies declined over subsequent months; after one year, T-cell counts and TCRbeta diversity were mostly attributed to newly produced T cells. The apparently early recovery of alphabetaT-cell counts about two months after transplant reportedly depended on only several hundred rapidly expanded clones that came from non-depleted graft cells. The high TCRbeta diversity at day 60 in some patients was ascribed to recipient T cells and intrathymic progenitors that had survived conditioning.

The receptor was isolated from a female patient aged 2-9 years who had a stem cell transplant for aplastic anemia, so the T cells may come from the graft donor. The receptor chain draws on TRBV12-3 or TRBV12-4 and TRBJ2-2; a stretch of 7 junction bases matches TRBD1. Specimen: PBMCs, mostly from graft donor cells, collected 180 days after TCRalphabeta/CD19-depleted stem cell transplant. The CDR3 protein sequence reads: CASRTTGAVTGELFF. The DNA sequence is TGTGCCAGCAGAACAACAGGGGCGGTCACCGGGGAGCTGTTTTTT.